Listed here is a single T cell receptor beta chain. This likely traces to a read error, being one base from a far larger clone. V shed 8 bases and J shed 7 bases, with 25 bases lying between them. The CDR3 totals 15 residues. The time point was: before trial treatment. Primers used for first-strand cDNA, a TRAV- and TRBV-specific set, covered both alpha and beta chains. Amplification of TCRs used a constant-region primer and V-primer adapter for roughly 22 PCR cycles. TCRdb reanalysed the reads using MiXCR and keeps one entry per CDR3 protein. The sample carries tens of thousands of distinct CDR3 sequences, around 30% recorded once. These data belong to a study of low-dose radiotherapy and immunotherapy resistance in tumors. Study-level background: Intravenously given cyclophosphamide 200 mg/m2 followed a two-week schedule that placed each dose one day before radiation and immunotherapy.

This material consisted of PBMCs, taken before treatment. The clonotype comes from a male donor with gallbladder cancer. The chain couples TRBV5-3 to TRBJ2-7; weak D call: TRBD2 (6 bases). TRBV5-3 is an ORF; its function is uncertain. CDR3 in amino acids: CASSELMTSSNEQYF. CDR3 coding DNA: TGTGCCAGCAGCGAACTTATGACTAGTAGCAATGAGCAGTACTTC.